A single T cell receptor beta chain is shown here with its context. Its target is unknown. The donors were part of the validation cohort of 95 to 150 subjects. That cohort was separate from the first cohort, which comprised fewer than 800 subjects. Germline CDR1 reads SGHNT; CDR2 reads YYREEE (reference sequence). The CDR3 length is 17 residues. Trimming took off 3 bases at V and 3 bases at J, with 18 bases between the two ends. The data were produced by immunoSEQ multiplex PCR, yet TCRdb's version contains in-frame clones alone and is incomplete. Among roughly 52,000 clones listed, roughly 90% were seen once. The data derive from a study of cytomegalovirus exposure and HLA in healthy donors. Study-level findings and limits: Through in vitro validation, a few CMV-associated chains were shown to be specific for CMV antigens. Cytomegalovirus-associated status was assigned to about 160 TCR beta chains. One later analysis, an examination of the 120 validation repertoires, found that first-cohort TCR clusters tended to co-occur in them.

Sequenced input: PBMCs. This TCR came from a man younger than 35 in good health and CMV-seronegative. This chain links TRBV5-4 with TRBJ1-4; possibly TRBD1 for D (6 bases). CDR3: CASSSRDTSYANEKLFF. The CDR3 DNA sequence: TGTGCCAGCAGCTCCCGGGACACGTCATACGCTAATGAAAAACTGTTTTTT.